This T cell receptor beta chain was recorded in a study of CD8 T cells in Susac syndrome. The germline CDR1 and CDR2 sequences are LGHDT and YNNKEL (reference sequence). V was clipped by 1 base and J by 4 bases, with 10 bases between them. This CDR3 is 14 amino acids long. Random-hexamer reverse transcription was applied to about 0.5 to 1 ug RNA. Each CDR3 protein is one row after TCRdb ran MiXCR on the immunoSEQ multiplex PCR reads. The sample has approximately 70,000 distinct CDR3 sequences, nearly 96% seen once. This rearrangement joins TRBV3-1 to TRBJ1-2; D is perhaps TRBD1 (5 bases). The specimen was CD4+ T cells from PBMCs. The receptor comes from a human donor with multiple sclerosis. The CDR3 DNA follows: TGTGCCAGCAGCCAAGCCCGGGACGGCTATGGCTACACCTTC. Translated: CASSQARDGYGYTF.